Listed here are 31 T cell receptor beta chains from one sample, sequenced in a study of blood T cell repertoires in COVID-19. The assay was immunoSEQ multiplex PCR, and TCRdb's table has in-frame clones only and misses some. This sample has about 74,000 clones, with about 90% found just once. The material sequenced was peripheral blood. These receptors were obtained from a woman of 80 years or more with active or convalescent COVID-19.

The rearrangement uses TRBV11-2 and TRBJ2-2; no reliable D call. Between the trimmed V and J ends, which lost 1 base and 5 bases, there was a span of 8 bases. CDR1 is SGHAT, CDR2 FQNNGV, per germline. CDR3 size: 14 residues. For the CDR3, the DNA is TGTGCCAGCAGCTTAGGCGGTTGGACCGGGGAGCTGTTTTTT. Encoded protein: CASSLGGWTGELFF.

The V call is TRBV28, the J call TRBJ1-6, with no clear D. Trimming removed 2 bases from V and 11 bases from J, with 13 bases in between. This CDR3 region has 14 residues. The V gene's germline CDR1 is MDHEN and CDR2 SYDVKM. The CDR3 region has the DNA TGTGCCAGCAGTTTAGAGGGAGGGTGGACACCCCTCCACTTT. This gives the protein CASSLEGGWTPLHF.

This clone occurred a few times. The gene calls are TRBV9 and TRBJ1-2, with TRBD1 as a possible D gene (5 bases). CDR3 length equals 13 residues. The V end was cut by 3 bases, the J end by 1 base, with 7 bases between. Per germline, CDR1 SGDLS and CDR2 YYNGEE. The CDR3 nucleotides read TGTGCCAGCAGCGGGGGGGATAACTATGGCTACACCTTC. It codes for CASSGGDNYGYTF.

V and J are TRBV10-3 and TRBJ1-5, with 9 positions matching TRBD1. CDR1 is ENHRY and CDR2 is SYGVKD in the germline V gene. The CDR3 is 15 residues long. V lost 3 bases and J lost 7; bases outside the gene matches: 7. The CDR3 here is CAISEGTGSGQPQHF. DNA for the CDR3: TGTGCCATCAGTGAAGGGACAGGGTCGGGGCAGCCCCAGCATTTT.

The gene calls are TRBV3-1 (or the pseudogene TRBV3-2) and TRBJ2-2; the match to TRBD2 covers 12 bases. J lost 4 bases, V lost 9 bases, and 12 bases had no gene match. The CDR3 spans 17 residues. Per germline, CDR1 LGHDT and CDR2 YNNKEL (reference sequence). The CDR3 bases are TGTGCCAGTAGCAGGGCTAGCGGGGGGGCAAGCACCGGGGAGCTGTTTTTT. Encoded protein: CASSRASGGASTGELFF.

The V call is TRBV6-6, the J call TRBJ2-3; D might be TRBD1 (5 bases). CDR3 length: 14 residues. Germline V gene lookup returns CDR1 MNHNY and CDR2 SVGAGI (reference sequence). Trimming left V 7 bases short and J 0 bases short, with 11 bases between. The chain's CDR3 is CASKSTASTDTQYF. The CDR3 DNA reads as TGTGCCAGCAAGTCGACAGCTAGCACAGATACGCAGTATTTT.

The V call is TRBV6-5, the J call TRBJ2-3, with 12 positions matching TRBD2. V gave up 10 bases and J gave up 9 bases; unmatched junction bases: 11. CDR1 is MNHEY and CDR2 is SVGAGI in the germline V gene. This CDR3 spans 14 amino acids. The CDR3 protein is CATRLAGEKGTQYF. For the CDR3, the DNA is TGTGCCACCCGACTAGCGGGAGAGAAAGGAACGCAGTATTTT.

The rearrangement links TRBV7-2 to TRBJ1-5, with TRBD1 identical over 8 bases. The CDR3 consists of 14 residues. After removal of 5 bases from V and 5 bases from J, the junction contained 5 bases not matched to a gene. The germline gives CDR1 SGHTA, CDR2 FQGNSA. The CDR3 bases are TGTGCCAGCAGCATAACCAGGGGGCATCAGCCCCAGCATTTT. Encoded protein: CASSITRGHQPQHF.

This chain connects TRBV7-2 to TRBJ1-2; weak D call: TRBD1 (5 bases). The V and J ends lost 4 bases and 4 bases respectively, with 10 bases between them. The CDR3 covers 13 residues. Per germline, CDR1 SGHTA and CDR2 FQGNSA. CDR3 bases: TGTGCCAGCAGCTCAGGGATTTCCTATGGCTACACCTTC. This codes for CASSSGISYGYTF.

The rearrangement uses TRBV18 and TRBJ1-4; the match to TRBD1 covers 7 bases. Germline-derived CDR1 and CDR2 are KGHSH and LQKENI. Trimming took 5 bases from V and 1 from J; bases not matched to a gene: 7. The CDR3 loop spans 16 amino acids. CDR3 bases: TGTGCCAGCTCATCGACAGGGCTTGGAACTAATGAAAAACTGTTTTTT. It yields the protein CASSSTGLGTNEKLFF.

The gene calls are TRBV2 and TRBJ2-1, with 11 nucleotides matching TRBD2. Germline lookup yields CDR1 SNHLY and CDR2 FYNNEI. The CDR3 spans 15 residues. V was pared by 6 bases and J by 4 bases, with 5 bases of the junction left unmatched. DNA for the CDR3: TGTGCCAGCAGAGCCCTAGCGGGGGGTTACAATGAGCAGTTCTTC. Protein: CASRALAGGYNEQFF.

The V and J genes are TRBV3-1 (or the pseudogene TRBV3-2) and TRBJ1-2; no clear D gene. The CDR3 has 15 amino acids. Germline V gene data show CDR1 as LGHDT and CDR2 as YNNKEL (reference sequence). With 3 bases removed from V and 8 bases from J, the gap between germline ends came to 19 bases. The CDR3 is CASSHRRGPFQGYTF. The CDR3 bases are TGTGCCAGCAGCCACCGGCGGGGTCCCTTCCAAGGCTACACCTTC.

This clone was seen a handful of times. The chain uses TRBV27 and TRBJ2-7; 12 bases are shared with TRBD2. CDR1 is MNHEY, CDR2 SMNVEV, per germline (reference sequence). This CDR3 spans 17 amino acids. V shed 1 base and J 4 bases; nucleotides not matched to a gene: 8. The CDR3 loop reads CASSLFTSGGTIYEQYF. Here the CDR3 DNA reads TGTGCCAGCAGTTTATTCACTAGCGGGGGGACCATTTACGAGCAGTACTTC.

The V call is TRBV11-3, the J call TRBJ2-5; TRBD2 matches 9 bases. CDR1 and CDR2 (germline): SGHNT, YENEEA. Trimming at V came to 3 bases and at J to 4 bases, leaving 6 bases not matched to a gene. The CDR3 runs to 15 residues. This CDR3 reads CASSFAGGPGETQYF. DNA for the CDR3: TGTGCCAGCAGCTTTGCGGGGGGGCCTGGAGAGACCCAGTACTTC. Full variable domain (outside the CDR3, taken from reference TRBV11-3 and TRBJ2-5): EAGVVQSPRYKIIEKKQPVAFWCNPISGHNTLYWYLQNLGQGPELLIRYENEEAVDDSQLPKDRFSAERLKGVDSTLKIQPAELGDSAVYLCASSFAGGPGETQYFGPGTRLLVL.

This clone occurred a few times. The chain links TRBV2 to TRBJ2-7, with 8 bases matching TRBD1. Unmatched junction bases numbered 2, after V lost 1 base and J lost 6 bases. The CDR3 is 13 residues long. The germline V gene encodes CDR1 SNHLY and CDR2 FYNNEI. The CDR3 DNA follows: TGTGCCAGCAGTGAAGACAGGGGGATCGAGCAGTACTTC. Translated: CASSEDRGIEQYF.

The chain employs TRBV7-2 and TRBJ2-7; 7 bases are shared with TRBD1. The CDR3 sequence is 14 residues long. The V gene's germline CDR1 is SGHTA and CDR2 FQGNSA. With 5 bases clipped from V and 3 bases from J, the junction kept 7 bases outside the gene matches. The CDR3 region is CASSPGPGGYEQYF. CDR3 DNA sequence: TGTGCCAGCAGCCCTGGCCCAGGGGGCTACGAGCAGTACTTC.

This clone has a single count. The chain couples TRBV29-1 to TRBJ1-4; 9 bases are shared with TRBD1. This CDR3 comprises 12 residues. Per germline, CDR1 SQVTM and CDR2 ANQGSEA. The trim removed 6 bases at V and 6 bases at J, leaving 2 bases unmatched. The chain's CDR3 is CSVQGADEKLFF. CDR3 DNA sequence: TGCAGCGTACAGGGGGCAGATGAAAAACTGTTTTTT.

The rearrangement joins TRBV18 to TRBJ2-5, with a weak D call TRBD2 (6 bases). Looked up from germline, CDR1 is KGHSH and CDR2 is LQKENI. Trimming pared 3 bases from V and 4 bases from J, leaving 9 bases between. The CDR3 is 13 amino acids. CDR3 nucleotides: TGTGCCAGCTCACCTCTGACTAGAGAGACCCAGTACTTC. It encodes CASSPLTRETQYF.

This chain connects TRBV7-2 to TRBJ2-4; a possible D gene is TRBD2 (5 bases). The CDR3 is 16 amino acids. V lost 1 base to trimming and J lost 0 bases, with 10 bases between them. Per germline, CDR1 SGHTA and CDR2 FQGNSA. This chain's CDR3 is CASSLVPGLAKNIQYF. The CDR3 DNA is TGTGCCAGCAGCTTAGTTCCGGGATTAGCCAAAAACATTCAGTACTTC.

The chain couples TRBV4-1 to TRBJ2-5; D perhaps matches TRBD1 (8 bases). Per germline, CDR1 MGHRA and CDR2 YSYEKL. V was pared by 2 bases and J by 2 bases, with 12 bases between. The CDR3 has 15 amino acids. The CDR3: CASSQTGGGQETQYF. The CDR3 coding sequence is TGCGCCAGCAGCCAAACAGGGGGGGGTCAAGAGACCCAGTACTTC.

The chain couples TRBV3-1 (or the pseudogene TRBV3-2) to TRBJ1-2, with D possibly being TRBD1 (5 bases). The CDR3 has 16 residues. Trimming cost V 5 bases and J 6 bases, with 22 bases left between them. The germline V gene has CDR1 LGHDT and CDR2 YNNKEL (reference sequence). CDR3 DNA: TGTGCCAGCAGCAAGCACTCCAGGGAGGGATTTCATGGCTACACCTTC. Encoded protein: CASSKHSREGFHGYTF.

The rearrangement links TRBV11-2 to TRBJ2-7, with D possibly matching TRBD2 (6 bases). From germline, CDR1 is SGHAT and CDR2 FQNNGV. Trimming cost V 4 bases and J 0 bases, with 10 bases left between them. The CDR3 totals 14 residues. As DNA, the CDR3 is TGTGCCAGCAGCTGGAGGGAAATCTCCTACGAGCAGTACTTC. Its protein product is CASSWREISYEQYF.

J is TRBJ2-3 and V is TRBV27, with a tentative D call TRBD2 (5 bases). The CDR3 totals 16 residues. V was clipped by 3 bases and J by 4 bases, with 17 bases between them. Germline-derived CDR1 and CDR2 are MNHEY and SMNVEV (reference sequence). The CDR3 DNA is TGTGCCAGCAGTTTTGGGAGACTACCCGTTTCAGATACGCAGTATTTT. This gives the protein CASSFGRLPVSDTQYF.

V is TRBV5-1 and J is TRBJ1-1; D is uncertain. In germline, CDR1 is SGHRS, CDR2 YFSETQ. Trimming left V 4 bases short and J 1 base short, with 14 bases between. The CDR3 length is 15 residues. The CDR3 sequence is CASSREGGRNTEAFF. CDR3 DNA: TGCGCCAGCAGCAGGGAGGGAGGGAGGAACACTGAAGCTTTCTTT.

This chain uses TRBV4-2 with TRBJ2-7, with D tentatively TRBD1 (5 bases). V shed 2 bases and J shed 0 bases, with 11 bases lying between them. Germline V CDR1 and CDR2: LGHNA, YNFKEQ. CDR3 length equals 15 residues. CDR3 sequence: CASSQQQASSYEQYF. CDR3 bases: TGTGCCAGCAGCCAACAACAGGCGTCCTCCTACGAGCAGTACTTC.

V usage is TRBV7-3 and J usage is TRBJ2-2; 9 nucleotides match TRBD2. This CDR3 contains 15 residues. J gave up 4 bases and V 5 bases, and 5 bases lay outside the gene matches. Germline V lookup: CDR1 SGHTA, CDR2 FQGTGA. The CDR3 is CASSQGLAGTGELFF. CDR3 bases: TGTGCCAGCAGCCAGGGACTAGCAGGCACCGGGGAGCTGTTTTTT.

This clone was observed a handful of times. This rearrangement joins TRBV19 to TRBJ1-6; D call uncertain. The germline V gene encodes CDR1 LNHDA and CDR2 SQIVND (reference sequence). The V end lost 7 bases, the J end lost 1 base, and 5 bases lay between the germline ends. There are 13 residues in the CDR3. CDR3 residues: CASTLSYNSPLHF. DNA for the CDR3: TGTGCCAGTACACTATCCTATAATTCACCCCTCCACTTT.

This clone was detected only a few times. The chain combines TRBV2 with TRBJ1-4; 10 nucleotides agree with TRBD1. The CDR3 covers 14 residues. Losses at the gene ends were 4 bases for V and 7 bases for J; bases not matched to a gene: 3. Germline CDR1 is SNHLY and CDR2 is FYNNEI. CDR3 sequence: CASSADRGSEKLFF. CDR3 nucleotides: TGTGCCAGCAGTGCGGACAGGGGGAGTGAAAAACTGTTTTTT.

The sample holds a few counts of this clone. The V gene is TRBV28, the J gene TRBJ1-3; D remains unclear. This CDR3 has 11 residues. The germline V gene encodes CDR1 MDHEN and CDR2 SYDVKM. Trimming shortened V by 10 bases and J by 10 bases, and 14 bases separated the two germline ends. The CDR3 nucleotides read TGTGCCACCACGACCGGAGGGACCATATATTTT. Translated: CATTTGGTIYF.

This clone has only a few counts. The V and J genes are TRBV3-1 (or the pseudogene TRBV3-2) and TRBJ2-7; 13 positions match TRBD2. The V gene end was trimmed by 4 bases and the J gene end by 5 bases; junction bases not matched to a gene: 5. CDR3 length: 15 residues. The V gene's germline CDR1 is LGHDT and CDR2 YNNKEL (reference sequence). CDR3 in amino acids: CASSRGLAGWDEQYF. Written as DNA, the CDR3 is TGTGCCAGCAGCCGGGGACTAGCGGGGTGGGACGAGCAGTACTTC.

The V and J genes are TRBV7-9 and TRBJ2-7, with 7 bases matching TRBD1. Germline trimming cut 1 base from V and 3 bases from J; bases unmatched to any gene: 6. The CDR3 length is 15 residues. Looked up from germline, CDR1 is SEHNR and CDR2 is FQNEAQ (reference sequence). In nucleotides, the CDR3 is TGTGCCAGCAGCTTAGACGGACAGGTGAACTACGAGCAGTACTTC. Encoded protein: CASSLDGQVNYEQYF.